This T cell receptor (beta chain) emerged from a study of CD8 T cells in ankylosing spondylitis. It was by quantitative 5'-RACE with molecular barcodes that TCR beta libraries were made. TCRdb itself ran the 5' RACE reads through MiXCR, one entry per CDR3 protein. The sample includes 450,000 to 550,000 distinct CDR3 sequences, less than 6% of them seen just once. The germline V gene has CDR1 MDHEN and CDR2 SYDVKM. The V end lost 6 bases, the J end lost 4 bases, and 16 bases lay between the germline ends. The CDR3 extends over 15 amino acids. As regards this clonotype: What it binds is not known.

Study conclusions and caveats: Disease-linked clones bore a CD8+ phenotype and were relatively rare in peripheral blood. Blood of patients with ankylosing spondylitis appeared to be characterized by a TCR beta motif of eight highly homologous variants. Earlier studies detected some motif variants in reactive arthritis synovial fluid and blood. Reportedly, disease-linked clones are significantly enriched in ankylosing spondylitis patients' matched synovial fluid.

The TCR was taken from a male donor with ankylosing spondylitis. Sequenced input: blood, either unsorted or a sorted T cell fraction (not recorded which). This chain connects TRBV28 to TRBJ1-3; D may be TRBD1 (6 bases). DNA for the CDR3: TGTGCCAGCAGCCTCCGGGGGGCGGGAGGAAACACCATATATTTT. Its protein is CASSLRGAGGNTIYF.